The entry below gives a single T cell receptor (beta chain) sequence along with its context. Its specificity is unknown. The second PCR ran roughly 6 to 11 cycles with a sample-barcoded 5' primer and J-beta primers. TCRdb redid the calling of the 5' RACE reads with MiXCR, one entry per CDR3 protein. The sample records 1.5 million to 2 million distinct CDR3 sequences, roughly 52% being singletons. The sample originates from a study of blood T cells in healthy people across ages. Trimming left V 7 bases short and J 0 bases short, with 22 bases between. The CDR3 is 18 amino acids. The study's findings and limits: Per million T cells, the diversity of TCR beta decreased roughly linearly as age advanced.

Sequenced: blood. This chain connects TRBV12-3 or TRBV12-4 to TRBJ1-5; tentative D call: TRBD1 (6 bases). The TCR originated in a woman between 35 and 50 years old in good health. CDR3 sequence: CASKWGGGMGFSNQPQHF. The CDR3 DNA is TGTGCCAGCAAATGGGGGGGCGGAATGGGATTTAGCAATCAGCCCCAGCATTTT.